The source of this TCR beta chain is a study of tumor and adjacent non-tumor tissue in lung cancer. Background on the study: There were about twelve adenocarcinoma, a couple of squamous cell carcinoma and 1 small cell lung cancer cases. Aged about 30 to 85 years, patients included 10 men and roughly 5 women with stage I to III disease.

This clonotype was counted once. Its antigen is unknown. The junction differs from germline at one of its ends, possibly a read error. Three rounds of nested PCR, following a modified ARM-PCR protocol, produced the TCRbeta library. TCRdb re-analysed the multiplex PCR reads in MiXCR, keeping a single row per CDR3 protein. The sample holds under 100,000 distinct CDR3 sequences, about two thirds seen once. The template was RNA from unsorted bulk tissue. Between August and November 2014, newly diagnosed, chemotherapy-naive lung cancer patients underwent thoracic surgery in China. The CDR3 has 13 amino acids. Study results and caveats: Tumor repertoires had a smaller top 100 clone share than normal lung.

This TCR was recovered from a woman in her sixties or seventies with non-small cell lung cancer. The material sequenced was lung tumor tissue. J is TRBJ2-7 and V is TRBV12-3 or TRBV12-4; no reliable D call. CDR3 region: CASSLSETYGQHF. In nucleotides, the CDR3 is TGTGCCAGCAGTTTGAGCGAGACCTACGGGCAGCACTTC.